This record concerns one T cell receptor (beta chain) sequence. The clone's antigen remains unknown. Qualities for individual bases were not recorded, and no much larger clone is one base off. The meaning of the sample's time point label: pre-treatment baseline. Blood samples were taken before treatment (T0) and at week 3 (W3), following the first cycle of checkpoint blockade. Except for a couple of patients with rapid clinical progression, response was assessed 12 weeks after the first infusion by RECIST 1.1; disease control meant complete response, partial response or stable disease. Patients with prior systemic cancer treatment, concomitant immunosuppressant therapy or synchronous other active malignancies were excluded. TCR beta was sequenced in both bulk PBMC and plasma cell-free DNA in order to track circulating cells as well as T cell turnover. PBMC were isolated from blood with Lymphoprep and SepMate tubes, followed by red cell lysis. QIAamp DNA Blood Mini kits were used to extract DNA from both PBMC and sorted T cell subsets.

Every bulk PBMC sample was loaded with the same fixed amount of around 400 ng of DNA. TCR beta CDR3 sequences were amplified from genomic DNA with the immunoSEQ TCRb Assay kit following manufacturer instructions. The KAPA Library Quantification Kit for Illumina platforms was used to quantify the pooled libraries by qPCR. Sequencing of the pooled libraries was done on an Illumina NextSeq 500, with clustering at about 0.6-1.1 pM. Per the authors' processing: TCR data were analyzed with immunoSEQ ANALYZER and the R LymphoSeq package. A rearrangement efficiency score was calculated as productive divided by the sum of productive and non-productive CDR3 sequences. Clonality was measured with the Gini coefficient and diversity with the Renyi index at alpha=1, compared pairwise between timepoints within each patient. In LymphoSeq, clonal relatedness was computed using an edit distance of 3, and repertoire similarity was computed using the Bhattacharyya coefficient. To classify response, a linear discriminant analysis based on week-3 changes in clonality and diversity was built using the R MASS and caret packages. In TCRdb, the immuneACCESS table is reduced to in-frame sequences with V and J assigned. These tables do not hold every clone; where another copy was compared, an unresolved V gene accounts for under half, and the others remain unexplained. V and J calls plus clone size are reproduced from that table; the DNA served to infer D and trimming. This sample comprises about 10,000 clones, 70% to 90% of them detected only once. More than 8.5% of the sample lies in the top ten.

The data belong to a study of blood T cell dynamics during melanoma immunotherapy (dated by TCRdb to 2020 to 2022). At the level of the whole study: The patients had metastatic melanoma and were given first-line pembrolizumab or nivolumab plus ipilimumab as standard of care in the United Kingdom. To identify early correlates of response, the study profiled peripheral T cell receptor repertoires in patients with metastatic melanoma before and after one cycle of checkpoint inhibitor therapy. The training cohort consisted of consecutive patients, while an additional independent group of patients from the same centre was pooled to form an external validation set. Study-wide findings and limitations: The relatively small sample size was acknowledged as something that could potentially limit how far the results can be generalized. Patients who later achieved disease control showed a bifurcated PBMC repertoire reorganization at W3, with increased clonality or increased diversity, unlike progressors. The study could not determine whether the T cell clones driving repertoire changes were melanoma-specific or reflected general immune activation.

Between the V and J ends, shortened by 1 base and 4 bases respectively, the junction contains 20 bases. Inclusive of the bounding cysteine and phenylalanine, the CDR3 is 18 residues long. CDR3 DNA is the only sequence kept; it has 54 bases, read in frame from the first base. From a lookup of the germline V gene, CDR1 and CDR2 are MNHNS and SASEGT. This chain joins TRBV6-1 to TRBJ1-5, and the D gene may be TRBD1, 6 bases matching. The sequence came from a human donor with melanoma. The starting material was blood, obtained from a patient treated with checkpoint blockade. The DNA sequence follows: TGTGCCAGCAGTGAAGTTCATCGGGGGCTGGGCTTTAATCAGCCCCAGCATTTT. This translates into CASSEVHRGLGFNQPQHF.